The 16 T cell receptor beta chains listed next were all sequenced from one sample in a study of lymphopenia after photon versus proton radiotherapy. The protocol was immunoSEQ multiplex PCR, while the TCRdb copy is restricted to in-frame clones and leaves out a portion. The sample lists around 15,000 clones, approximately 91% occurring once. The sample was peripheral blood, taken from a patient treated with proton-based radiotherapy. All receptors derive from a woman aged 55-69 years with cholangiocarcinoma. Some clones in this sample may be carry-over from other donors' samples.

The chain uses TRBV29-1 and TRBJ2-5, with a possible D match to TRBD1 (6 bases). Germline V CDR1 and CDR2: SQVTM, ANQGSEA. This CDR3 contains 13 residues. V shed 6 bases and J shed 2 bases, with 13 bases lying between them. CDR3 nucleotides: TGCAGCGTGGGGCGGACAGAACAAGAGACCCAGTACTTC. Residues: CSVGRTEQETQYF.

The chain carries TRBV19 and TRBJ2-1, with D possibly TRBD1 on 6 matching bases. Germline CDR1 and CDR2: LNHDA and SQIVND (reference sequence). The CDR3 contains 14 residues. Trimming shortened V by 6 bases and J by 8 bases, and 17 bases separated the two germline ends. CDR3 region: CASSPSTGNYEQFF. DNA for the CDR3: TGTGCCAGTAGCCCCTCCACAGGGAATTATGAGCAGTTCTTC.

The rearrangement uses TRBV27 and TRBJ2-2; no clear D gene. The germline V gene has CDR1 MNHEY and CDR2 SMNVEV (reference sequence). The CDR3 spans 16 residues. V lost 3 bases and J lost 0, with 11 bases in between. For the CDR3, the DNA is TGTGCCAGCAGTTTTTCAGGACCTACGAACACCGGGGAGCTGTTTTTT. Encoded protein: CASSFSGPTNTGELFF.

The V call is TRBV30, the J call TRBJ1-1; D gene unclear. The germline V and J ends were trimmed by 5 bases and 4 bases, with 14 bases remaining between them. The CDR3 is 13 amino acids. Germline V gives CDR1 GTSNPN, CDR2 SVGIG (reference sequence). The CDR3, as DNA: TGTGCCTGGGGTGGTTGGGGAGGCACTGAAGCTTTCTTT. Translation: CAWGGWGGTEAFF.

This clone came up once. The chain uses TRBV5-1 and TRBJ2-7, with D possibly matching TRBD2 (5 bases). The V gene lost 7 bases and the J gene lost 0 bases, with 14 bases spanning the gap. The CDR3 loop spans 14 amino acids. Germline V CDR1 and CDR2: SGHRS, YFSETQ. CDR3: CASGPGGGSYEQYF. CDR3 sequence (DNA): TGCGCCAGCGGACCCGGAGGAGGCTCCTACGAGCAGTACTTC.

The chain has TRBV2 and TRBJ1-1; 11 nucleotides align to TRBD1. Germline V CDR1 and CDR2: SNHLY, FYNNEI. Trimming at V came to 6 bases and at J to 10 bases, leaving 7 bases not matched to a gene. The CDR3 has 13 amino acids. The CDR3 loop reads CASRGTGGVRAFF. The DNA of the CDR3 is TGTGCCAGCAGAGGGACAGGGGGTGTGCGAGCTTTCTTT.

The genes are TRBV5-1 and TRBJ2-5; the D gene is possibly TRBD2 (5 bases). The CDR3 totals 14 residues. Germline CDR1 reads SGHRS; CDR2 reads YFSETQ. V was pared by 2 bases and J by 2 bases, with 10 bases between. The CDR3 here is CASSLAAPQETQYF. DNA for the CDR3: TGCGCCAGCAGCTTAGCGGCCCCGCAAGAGACCCAGTACTTC.

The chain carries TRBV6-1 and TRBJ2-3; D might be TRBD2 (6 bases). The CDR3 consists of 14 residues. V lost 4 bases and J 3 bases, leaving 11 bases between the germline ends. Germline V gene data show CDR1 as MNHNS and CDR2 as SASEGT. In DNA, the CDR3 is TGTGCCAGCAGTGGCGACGGGAGAACAGATACGCAGTATTTT. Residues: CASSGDGRTDTQYF.

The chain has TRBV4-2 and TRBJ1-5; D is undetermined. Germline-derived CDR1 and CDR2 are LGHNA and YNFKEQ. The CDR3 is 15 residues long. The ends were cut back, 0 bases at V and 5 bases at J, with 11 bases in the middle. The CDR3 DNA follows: TGTGCCAGCAGCCAAGATTTTGGCGGCCATCAGCCCCAGCATTTT. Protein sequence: CASSQDFGGHQPQHF.

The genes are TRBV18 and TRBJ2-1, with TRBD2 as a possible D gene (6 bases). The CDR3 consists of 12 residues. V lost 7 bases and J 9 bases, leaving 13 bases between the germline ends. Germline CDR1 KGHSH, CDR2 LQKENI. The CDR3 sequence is CASLNEEGEQFF. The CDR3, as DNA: TGTGCCAGCTTAAACGAGGAGGGTGAGCAGTTCTTC.

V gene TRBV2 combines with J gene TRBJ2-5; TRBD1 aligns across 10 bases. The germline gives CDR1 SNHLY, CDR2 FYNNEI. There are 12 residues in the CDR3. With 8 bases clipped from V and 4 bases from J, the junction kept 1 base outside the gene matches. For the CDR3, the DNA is TGTGCCAGCGGACAGGGGGGAGAGACCCAGTACTTC. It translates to CASGQGGETQYF.

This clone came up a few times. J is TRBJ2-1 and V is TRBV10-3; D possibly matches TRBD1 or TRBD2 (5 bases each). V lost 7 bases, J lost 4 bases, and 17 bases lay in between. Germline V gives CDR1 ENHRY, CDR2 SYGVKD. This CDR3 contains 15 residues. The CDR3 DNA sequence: TGTGCCATCACCTCGACTGGGGGATCTTACAATGAGCAGTTCTTC. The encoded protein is CAITSTGGSYNEQFF.

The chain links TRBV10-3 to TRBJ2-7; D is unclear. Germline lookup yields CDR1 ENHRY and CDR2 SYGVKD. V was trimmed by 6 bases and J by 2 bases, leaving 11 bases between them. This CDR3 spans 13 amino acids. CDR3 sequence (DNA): TGTGCCATCAGGGATAACCAAGCCTACGAGCAGTACTTC. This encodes CAIRDNQAYEQYF.

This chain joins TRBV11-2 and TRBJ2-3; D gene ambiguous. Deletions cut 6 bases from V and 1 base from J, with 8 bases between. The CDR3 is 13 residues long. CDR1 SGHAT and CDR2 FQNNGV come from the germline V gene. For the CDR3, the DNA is TGTGCCAGCAGACATCCGGGCACAGATACGCAGTATTTT. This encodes CASRHPGTDTQYF.

CDR3 amino acids: CASSLSWTGVSGELFF. Written as DNA, the CDR3 is TGTGCCAGCAGTTTATCGTGGACAGGGGTTTCCGGGGAGCTGTTTTTT. The rearrangement uses TRBV27 and TRBJ2-2; 9 positions match TRBD1. The CDR3 extends over 16 amino acids. Germline CDR1 and CDR2: MNHEY and SMNVEV (reference sequence). The V and J ends lost 0 bases and 6 bases, in that order; junction bases with no gene match: 5.

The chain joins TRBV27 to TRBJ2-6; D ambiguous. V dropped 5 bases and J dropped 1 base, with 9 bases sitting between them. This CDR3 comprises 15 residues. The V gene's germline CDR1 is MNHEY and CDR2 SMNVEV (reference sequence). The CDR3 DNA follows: TGTGCCAGCAGTACATCTGGATCTGGGGCCAACGTCCTGACTTTC. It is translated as CASSTSGSGANVLTF. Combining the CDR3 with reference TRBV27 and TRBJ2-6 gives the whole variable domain EAQVTQNPRYLITVTGKKLTVTCSQNMNHEYMSWYRQDPGLGLRQIYYSMNVEVTDKGDVPEGYKVSRKEKRNFPLILESPSPNQTSLYFCASSTSGSGANVLTFGAGSRLTVL.